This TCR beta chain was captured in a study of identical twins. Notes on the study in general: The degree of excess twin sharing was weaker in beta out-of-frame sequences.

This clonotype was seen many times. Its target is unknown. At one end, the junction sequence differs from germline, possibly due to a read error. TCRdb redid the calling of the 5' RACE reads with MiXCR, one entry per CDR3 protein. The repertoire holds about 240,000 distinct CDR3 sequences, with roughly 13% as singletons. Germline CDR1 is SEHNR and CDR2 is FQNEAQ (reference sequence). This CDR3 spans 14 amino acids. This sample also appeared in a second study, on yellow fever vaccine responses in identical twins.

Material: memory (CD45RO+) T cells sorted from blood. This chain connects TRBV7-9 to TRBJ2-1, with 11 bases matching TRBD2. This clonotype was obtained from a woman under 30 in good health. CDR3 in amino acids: CASSFSLLAGEGIF. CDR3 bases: TGTGCCAGCAGCTTCTCTCTACTAGCGGGAGAAGGAATCTTC.